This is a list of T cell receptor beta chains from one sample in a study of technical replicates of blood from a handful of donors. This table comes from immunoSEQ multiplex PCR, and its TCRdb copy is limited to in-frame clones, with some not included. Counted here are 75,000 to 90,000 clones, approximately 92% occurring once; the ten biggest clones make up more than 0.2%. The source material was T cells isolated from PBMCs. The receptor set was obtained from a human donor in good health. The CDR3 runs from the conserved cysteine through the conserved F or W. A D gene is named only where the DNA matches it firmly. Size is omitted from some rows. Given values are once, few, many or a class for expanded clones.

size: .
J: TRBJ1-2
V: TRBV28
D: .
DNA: TGTGCCAGCAGGGAGTACGGCTACACCTTC
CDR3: CASREYGYTF

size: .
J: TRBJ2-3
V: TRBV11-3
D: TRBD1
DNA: TGTGCCAGCAGCTCCGGACAGGGTGCGCAGTATTTT
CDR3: CASSSGQGAQYF

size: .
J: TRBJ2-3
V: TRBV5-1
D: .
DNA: TGCGCCAGCAGCTACCGGGACATCACAGATACGCAGTATTTT
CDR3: CASSYRDITDTQYF

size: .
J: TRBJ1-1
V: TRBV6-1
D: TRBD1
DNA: TGTGCCAGCAGTGCAAATCAGGGGGACACTGAAGCTTTCTTT
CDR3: CASSANQGDTEAFF

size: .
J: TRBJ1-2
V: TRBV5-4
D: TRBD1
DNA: TGTGCCAGCAGCAAGGGAGACAGGGCTCCCTATGGCTACACCTTC
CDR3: CASSKGDRAPYGYTF

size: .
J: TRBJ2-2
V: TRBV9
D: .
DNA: TGTGCCAGCAGCGTAGAAGGCAGGAAGAACACCGGGGAGCTGTTTTTT
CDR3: CASSVEGRKNTGELFF

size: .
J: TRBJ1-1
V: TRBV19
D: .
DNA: TGTGCCAGTAGTGGGGGGACGGTGAAAACTGAAGCTTTCTTT
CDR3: CASSGGTVKTEAFF

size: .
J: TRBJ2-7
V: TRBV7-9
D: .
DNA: TGTGCCAGCAGCCTTTCGGGGGTAAGCTCCTACGAGCAGTACTTC
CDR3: CASSLSGVSSYEQYF

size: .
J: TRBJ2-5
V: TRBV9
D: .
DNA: TGTGCCAGCAGCGTAGACGGGGAGACCCAGTACTTC
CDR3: CASSVDGETQYF

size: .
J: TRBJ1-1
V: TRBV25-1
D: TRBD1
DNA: TGTGCCAGCACCCCAGGGGGAACTGAAGCTTTCTTT
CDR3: CASTPGGTEAFF

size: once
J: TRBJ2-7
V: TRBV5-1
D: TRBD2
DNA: TGCGCCAGCAGCTTCCTAGCGGGAGGGGTGTGGGAGCAGTACTTC
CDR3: CASSFLAGGVWEQYF

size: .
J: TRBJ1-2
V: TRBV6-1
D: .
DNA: TGTGCCAGCAGTATAGTTGGGAGTAACTATGGCTACACCTTC
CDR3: CASSIVGSNYGYTF

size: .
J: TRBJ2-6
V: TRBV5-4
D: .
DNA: TGTGCCAGCAGCTTGGGAGGCATCTCTGGGGCCAACGTCCTGACTTTC
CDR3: CASSLGGISGANVLTF

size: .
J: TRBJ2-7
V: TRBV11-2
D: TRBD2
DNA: TGTGCCAGCAGCATCTATAGCGGGAGAAAGGATCACGAGCAGTACTTC
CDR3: CASSIYSGRKDHEQYF

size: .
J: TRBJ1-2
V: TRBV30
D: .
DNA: TGTGCCTGGAGGTTCAGTGGAGGGGACTATGGCTACACCTTC
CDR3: CAWRFSGGDYGYTF

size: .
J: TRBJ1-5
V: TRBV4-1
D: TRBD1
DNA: TGCGCCAGCAGCCAACCAACACAGGGGTGGGTTCGCAATCAGCCCCAGCATTTT
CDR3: CASSQPTQGWVRNQPQHF

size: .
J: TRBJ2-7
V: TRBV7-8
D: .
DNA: TGTGCCAGCAGCTTAGAAAGGCATACGGACCGGACGGGAAACTCCTACGAGCAGTACTTC
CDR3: CASSLERHTDRTGNSYEQYF

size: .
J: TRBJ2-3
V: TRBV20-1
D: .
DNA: TGCAGTGCCCGACTAGATACGCAGTATTTT
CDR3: CSARLDTQYF

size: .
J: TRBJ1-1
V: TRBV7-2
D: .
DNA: TGTGCCAGCAGCTTCCGGCCGGGCACTGAAGCTTTCTTT
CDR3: CASSFRPGTEAFF

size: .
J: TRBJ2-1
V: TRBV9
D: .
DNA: TGTGCCAGCAGCGTAGCAGGGGATGAGCAGTTCTTC
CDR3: CASSVAGDEQFF

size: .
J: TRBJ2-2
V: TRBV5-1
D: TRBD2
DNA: TGCGCCAGCAGCTTGGCGACTAGCGGACTCACCGGGGAGCTGTTTTTT
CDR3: CASSLATSGLTGELFF

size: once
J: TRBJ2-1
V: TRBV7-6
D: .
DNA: TGTGCCAGCAGCTTCTGGCGGGATGAGCAGTTCTTC
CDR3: CASSFWRDEQFF

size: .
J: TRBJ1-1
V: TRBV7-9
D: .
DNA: TGTGCCAGCAGCTCTGGCCGCCAGGGGAACACTGAAGCTTTCTTT
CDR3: CASSSGRQGNTEAFF

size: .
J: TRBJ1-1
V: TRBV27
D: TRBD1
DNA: TGTGCCAGCAGTCCGTACAGGGGAGGTAACACTGAAGCTTTCTTT
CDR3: CASSPYRGGNTEAFF

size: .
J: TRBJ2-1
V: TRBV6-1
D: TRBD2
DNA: TGTGCCAGCAGGGAAGCGGGAGAAGGGAATGAGCAGTTCTTC
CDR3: CASREAGEGNEQFF

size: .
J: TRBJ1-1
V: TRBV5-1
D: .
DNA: TGCGCCAGCAGCCTTGAGATGAACACTGAAGCTTTCTTT
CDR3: CASSLEMNTEAFF

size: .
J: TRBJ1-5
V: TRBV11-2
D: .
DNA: TGTGCCAGCAGCTTAGGATTGGATTTCCTCGGGTCAAGCAATCAGCCCCAGCATTTT
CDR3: CASSLGLDFLGSSNQPQHF

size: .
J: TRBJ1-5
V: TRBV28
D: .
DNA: TGTGCCAGCAGTCCGAAACCCAACAGGTTCGGCAATCAGCCCCAGCATTTT
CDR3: CASSPKPNRFGNQPQHF

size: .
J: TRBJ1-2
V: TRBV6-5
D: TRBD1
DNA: TGTGCCAGCAGTTACACCACACAGGGGGCCTTGGGCGGCTACACCTTC
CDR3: CASSYTTQGALGGYTF

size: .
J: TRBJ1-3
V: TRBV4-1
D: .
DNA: TGCGCCAGCAGCCGAAGTCTAATTACTGGAAACACCATATATTTT
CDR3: CASSRSLITGNTIYF

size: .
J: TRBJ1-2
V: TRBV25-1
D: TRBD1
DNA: TGTGCCACATTATCAGGGGGGTATGGCTACACCTTC
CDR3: CATLSGGYGYTF

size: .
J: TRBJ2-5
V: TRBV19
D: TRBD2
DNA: TGTGCCAGTAAGGGACTAGCGGGCACCCGGGAGACCCAGTACTTC
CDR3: CASKGLAGTRETQYF

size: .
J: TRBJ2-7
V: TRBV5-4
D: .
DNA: TGTGCCAGCAGCTTCCGGGACTTCGGCGCCTACGAGCAGTACTTC
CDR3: CASSFRDFGAYEQYF

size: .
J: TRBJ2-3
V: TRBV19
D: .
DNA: TGTGCCAGTAAATTGCCCTACACAGATACGCAGTATTTT
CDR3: CASKLPYTDTQYF

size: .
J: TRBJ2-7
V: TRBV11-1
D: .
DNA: TGTGCCAGCAGCTTAGGCGTCACACAGGGCGCGGGCCACGAGCAGTACTTC
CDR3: CASSLGVTQGAGHEQYF

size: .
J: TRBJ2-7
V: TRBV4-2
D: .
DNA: TGTGCCAGCAGCCAAGAGTCAGTCTACGAGCAGTACTTC
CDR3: CASSQESVYEQYF

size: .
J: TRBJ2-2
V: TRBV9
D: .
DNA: TGTGCCAGCAGCGTTAGGACAGAACAACCGACCGGGGAGCTGTTTTTT
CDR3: CASSVRTEQPTGELFF

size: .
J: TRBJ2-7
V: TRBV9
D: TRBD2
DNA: TGTGCCAGCAGCGTAGAGGCTAGCGGGGGAGTCAGCTCCTACGAGCAGTACTTC
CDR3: CASSVEASGGVSSYEQYF

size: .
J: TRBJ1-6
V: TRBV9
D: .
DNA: TGTGCCAGCAGCGATGGACTGGAGGGATCACCCCTCCACTTT
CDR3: CASSDGLEGSPLHF

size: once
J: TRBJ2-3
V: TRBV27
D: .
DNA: TGTGCCAGCAGTTTTGAGCCGCTCGGAGGGGGCTTGACAGATACGCAGTATTTT
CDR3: CASSFEPLGGGLTDTQYF